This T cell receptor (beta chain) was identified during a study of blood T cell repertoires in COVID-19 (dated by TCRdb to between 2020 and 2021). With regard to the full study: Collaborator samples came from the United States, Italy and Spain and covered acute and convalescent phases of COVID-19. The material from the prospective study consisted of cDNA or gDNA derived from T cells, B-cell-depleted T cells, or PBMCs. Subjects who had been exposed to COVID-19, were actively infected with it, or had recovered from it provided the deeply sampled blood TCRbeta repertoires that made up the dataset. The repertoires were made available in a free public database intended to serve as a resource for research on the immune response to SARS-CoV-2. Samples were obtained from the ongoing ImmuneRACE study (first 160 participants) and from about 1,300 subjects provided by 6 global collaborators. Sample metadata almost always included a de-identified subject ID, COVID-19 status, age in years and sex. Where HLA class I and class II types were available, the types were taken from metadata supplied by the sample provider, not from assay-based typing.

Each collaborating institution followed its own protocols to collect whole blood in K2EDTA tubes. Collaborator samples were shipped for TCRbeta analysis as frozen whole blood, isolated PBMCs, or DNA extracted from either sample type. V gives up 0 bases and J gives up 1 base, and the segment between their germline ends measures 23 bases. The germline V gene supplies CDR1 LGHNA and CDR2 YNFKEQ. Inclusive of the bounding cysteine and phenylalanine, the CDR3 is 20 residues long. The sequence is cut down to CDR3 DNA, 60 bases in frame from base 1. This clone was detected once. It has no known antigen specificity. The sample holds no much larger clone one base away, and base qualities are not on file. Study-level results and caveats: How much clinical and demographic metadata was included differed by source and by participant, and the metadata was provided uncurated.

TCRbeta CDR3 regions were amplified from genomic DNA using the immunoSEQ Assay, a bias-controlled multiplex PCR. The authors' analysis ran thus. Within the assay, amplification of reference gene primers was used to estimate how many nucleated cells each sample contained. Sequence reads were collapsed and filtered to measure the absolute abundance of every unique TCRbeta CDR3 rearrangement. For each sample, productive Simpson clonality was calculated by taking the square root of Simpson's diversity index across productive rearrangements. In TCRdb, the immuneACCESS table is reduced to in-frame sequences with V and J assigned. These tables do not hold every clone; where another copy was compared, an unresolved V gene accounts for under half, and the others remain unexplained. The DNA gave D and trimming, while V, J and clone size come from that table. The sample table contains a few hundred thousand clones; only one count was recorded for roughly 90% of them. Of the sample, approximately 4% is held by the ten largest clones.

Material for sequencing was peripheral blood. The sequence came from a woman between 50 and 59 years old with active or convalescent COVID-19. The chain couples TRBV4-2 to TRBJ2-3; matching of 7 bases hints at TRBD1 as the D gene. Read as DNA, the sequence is TGTGCCAGCAGCCAAGAGGTGGCCTCCTTCAGGGGGGACGGCACAGATACGCAGTATTTT. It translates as CASSQEVASFRGDGTDTQYF.